Listed below are T cell receptor beta chains from one sample, sequenced in a study of T-cell reconstitution after alpha-beta-depleted transplantation in children. TCRdb ran MiXCR on the PCR reads and lists one entry per CDR3 protein. Here the sample spans roughly 280,000 distinct CDR3 sequences, 11% being singletons. Sequences were derived from peripheral blood, sampled 180 days after TCRalphabeta/CD19-depleted stem cell transplant. The receptor source for this set is a male patient under 10 years old who had a stem cell transplant for chronic granulomatous disease, so the T cells may come from the graft donor. Both conserved end residues are part of each CDR3. Fields, in order: V gene, J gene, D gene, clone size, CDR3 protein, CDR3 DNA. A D gene is named only where the DNA matches it firmly. Clone sizes are given selectively: once, few, many, or a class where the clone is expanded.

v_call: TRBV5-1
j_call: TRBJ2-1
d_call: TRBD2
clone_size: many
cdr3_aa: CASSSGLPSYNEQFF
cdr3_nt: TGCGCCAGCAGCTCGGGACTACCCTCCTACAATGAGCAGTTCTTC

v_call: TRBV20-1
j_call: TRBJ2-3
d_call: TRBD2
clone_size: many
cdr3_aa: CSAEPGTSGADTQYF
cdr3_nt: TGCAGTGCTGAGCCCGGGACTAGCGGAGCAGATACGCAGTATTTT

v_call: TRBV7-2
j_call: TRBJ2-7
d_call: TRBD2
clone_size: many
cdr3_aa: CASSISGKSYEQYF
cdr3_nt: TGTGCCAGCAGCATCAGCGGGAAATCCTACGAGCAGTACTTC

v_call: TRBV12-3/TRBV12-4
j_call: TRBJ2-1
d_call: TRBD2
clone_size: many
cdr3_aa: CASSLRVAGGYNEQFF
cdr3_nt: TGTGCCAGCAGTTTACGGGTAGCGGGAGGATACAATGAGCAGTTCTTC

v_call: TRBV10-3
j_call: TRBJ2-1
d_call: TRBD2
clone_size: NA
cdr3_aa: CAISSLAGSISYNEQFF
cdr3_nt: TGTGCCATCAGTTCACTAGCGGGATCGATCTCCTACAATGAGCAGTTCTTC

v_call: TRBV7-9
j_call: TRBJ2-7
d_call: TRBD2
clone_size: many
cdr3_aa: CASRSTFRSGSSYEQYF
cdr3_nt: TGTGCCAGCAGATCAACCTTCCGGAGCGGGAGCTCCTACGAGCAGTACTTC

v_call: TRBV7-2
j_call: TRBJ2-2
d_call: TRBD2
clone_size: many
cdr3_aa: CASSLASGGGGELFF
cdr3_nt: TGTGCCAGCAGCTTAGCTAGCGGGGGTGGCGGGGAGCTGTTTTTT

v_call: TRBV7-9
j_call: TRBJ2-5
d_call: NA
clone_size: many
cdr3_aa: CASSPEQETQYF
cdr3_nt: TGTGCCAGCAGCCCCGAACAAGAGACCCAGTACTTC

v_call: TRBV12-3/TRBV12-4
j_call: TRBJ2-5
d_call: NA
clone_size: many
cdr3_aa: CASRVSPQETQYF
cdr3_nt: TGTGCCAGCAGGGTCTCCCCTCAAGAGACCCAGTACTTC

v_call: TRBV29-1
j_call: TRBJ2-1
d_call: NA
clone_size: many
cdr3_aa: CSGNGVSYNEQFF
cdr3_nt: TGCAGCGGAAACGGAGTCTCCTACAATGAGCAGTTCTTC

v_call: TRBV5-1
j_call: TRBJ2-3
d_call: TRBD2
clone_size: many
cdr3_aa: CASSLSRTSGSGTDTQYF
cdr3_nt: TGCGCCAGCAGCTTGTCAAGGACTAGCGGGAGTGGCACAGATACGCAGTATTTT

v_call: TRBV7-3
j_call: TRBJ1-1
d_call: TRBD1
clone_size: many
cdr3_aa: CASSFRGQGTEAFF
cdr3_nt: TGTGCCAGCAGCTTCAGGGGGCAGGGCACTGAAGCTTTCTTT

v_call: TRBV6-5
j_call: TRBJ1-2
d_call: TRBD1
clone_size: many
cdr3_aa: CASGDSRGYTF
cdr3_nt: TGTGCCAGCGGGGACAGCCGGGGCTACACCTTC

v_call: TRBV28
j_call: TRBJ2-7
d_call: NA
clone_size: many
cdr3_aa: CASRPGTLYEQYF
cdr3_nt: TGTGCCAGCAGGCCCGGGACTCTCTACGAGCAGTACTTC

v_call: TRBV4-3
j_call: TRBJ2-2
d_call: NA
clone_size: many
cdr3_aa: CASSQDREGVNTGELFF
cdr3_nt: TGCGCCAGCAGCCAAGATCGCGAGGGGGTGAACACCGGGGAGCTGTTTTTT

v_call: TRBV9
j_call: TRBJ2-1
d_call: TRBD2
clone_size: many
cdr3_aa: CASSVLGLAILDEQFF
cdr3_nt: TGTGCCAGCAGCGTTTTGGGACTAGCCATATTGGATGAGCAGTTCTTC

v_call: TRBV5-1
j_call: TRBJ1-5
d_call: NA
clone_size: many
cdr3_aa: CASSLGTNQPQHF
cdr3_nt: TGCGCCAGCAGCTTGGGAACGAATCAGCCCCAGCATTTT

v_call: TRBV6-2/TRBV6-3
j_call: TRBJ1-1
d_call: TRBD1
clone_size: many
cdr3_aa: CASSYKTGEGKMNTEAFF
cdr3_nt: TGTGCCAGCAGTTACAAGACAGGGGAGGGGAAGATGAACACTGAAGCTTTCTTT

v_call: TRBV20-1
j_call: TRBJ2-1
d_call: TRBD1
clone_size: many
cdr3_aa: CSARGLDRAGNEQFF
cdr3_nt: TGCAGTGCTAGGGGGCTTGACAGGGCTGGCAATGAGCAGTTCTTC

v_call: TRBV11-2
j_call: TRBJ2-6
d_call: NA
clone_size: many
cdr3_aa: CASSFRVKAYRGANVLTF
cdr3_nt: TGTGCCAGCAGCTTTCGGGTCAAAGCCTATCGTGGGGCCAACGTCCTGACTTTC

v_call: TRBV7-6
j_call: TRBJ2-1
d_call: TRBD2
clone_size: many
cdr3_aa: CASSRSGGTYNEQFF
cdr3_nt: TGTGCCAGCAGCCGAAGCGGGGGGACCTACAATGAGCAGTTCTTC

v_call: TRBV3-1
j_call: TRBJ2-4
d_call: NA
clone_size: many
cdr3_aa: CASSPLGRNIQYF
cdr3_nt: TGTGCCAGCAGCCCCCTGGGACGGAACATTCAGTACTTC

v_call: TRBV6-1
j_call: TRBJ2-7
d_call: NA
clone_size: many
cdr3_aa: CASRRGSSYEQYF
cdr3_nt: TGTGCCAGCAGACGGGGGAGCTCCTACGAGCAGTACTTC

v_call: TRBV7-2
j_call: TRBJ2-5
d_call: TRBD1
clone_size: many
cdr3_aa: CASSLGQGGQETQYF
cdr3_nt: TGTGCCAGCAGCTTGGGACAGGGGGGCCAAGAGACCCAGTACTTC

v_call: TRBV20-1
j_call: TRBJ2-2
d_call: TRBD2
clone_size: NA
cdr3_aa: CGLAGGTGELFF
cdr3_nt: TGCGGACTAGCGGGGGGAACCGGGGAGCTGTTTTTT

v_call: TRBV20-1
j_call: TRBJ2-5
d_call: NA
clone_size: many
cdr3_aa: CSAREPNGLQETQYF
cdr3_nt: TGCAGTGCTAGAGAGCCCAATGGACTACAAGAGACCCAGTACTTC

v_call: TRBV6-1
j_call: TRBJ2-7
d_call: NA
clone_size: many
cdr3_aa: CASRTDYEQYF
cdr3_nt: TGTGCCAGCAGGACGGACTACGAGCAGTACTTC

v_call: TRBV7-2
j_call: TRBJ1-3
d_call: NA
clone_size: many
cdr3_aa: CASSQGGTGNTIYF
cdr3_nt: TGTGCCAGCAGCCAGGGTGGAACTGGAAACACCATATATTTT

v_call: TRBV11-2
j_call: TRBJ1-1
d_call: NA
clone_size: many
cdr3_aa: CASRSQGSGWTNTEAFF
cdr3_nt: TGTGCCAGCAGATCTCAGGGGAGCGGGTGGACGAACACTGAAGCTTTCTTT

v_call: TRBV7-3
j_call: TRBJ2-2
d_call: TRBD2
clone_size: many
cdr3_aa: CASSLAGGYTGELFF
cdr3_nt: TGTGCCAGCAGCTTAGCGGGGGGGTACACCGGGGAGCTGTTTTTT

v_call: TRBV28
j_call: TRBJ1-5
d_call: NA
clone_size: many
cdr3_aa: CASSGLGWGLIHSNQPQHF
cdr3_nt: TGTGCCAGCAGCGGCCTTGGATGGGGCCTGATCCATAGCAATCAGCCCCAGCATTTT

v_call: TRBV29-1
j_call: TRBJ2-1
d_call: TRBD2
clone_size: many
cdr3_aa: CSVGLAKVSSYNEQFF
cdr3_nt: TGCAGCGTTGGACTAGCCAAAGTAAGCTCCTACAATGAGCAGTTCTTC

v_call: TRBV4-3
j_call: TRBJ2-1
d_call: TRBD2
clone_size: many
cdr3_aa: CASSQALAGDYNEQFF
cdr3_nt: TGCGCCAGCAGCCAAGCTCTCGCGGGGGATTACAATGAGCAGTTCTTC

v_call: TRBV27
j_call: TRBJ1-4
d_call: NA
clone_size: few
cdr3_aa: CASRLDGKLFF
cdr3_nt: TGTGCCAGCCGCTTAGATGGGAAACTGTTTTTT

v_call: TRBV5-1
j_call: TRBJ2-2
d_call: TRBD2
clone_size: many
cdr3_aa: CASSLAGLETGELFF
cdr3_nt: TGCGCCAGCAGCTTGGCGGGACTAGAAACCGGGGAGCTGTTTTTT

v_call: TRBV20-1
j_call: TRBJ2-3
d_call: NA
clone_size: many
cdr3_aa: CSSRGGIDTQYF
cdr3_nt: TGCAGTTCTCGGGGCGGTATAGATACGCAGTATTTT

v_call: TRBV20-1
j_call: TRBJ2-2
d_call: NA
clone_size: many
cdr3_aa: CSARQSPGELFF
cdr3_nt: TGCAGTGCTAGACAGTCGCCCGGGGAGCTGTTTTTT

v_call: TRBV29-1
j_call: TRBJ2-7
d_call: NA
clone_size: many
cdr3_aa: CSVQDYEQYF
cdr3_nt: TGCAGCGTTCAGGACTACGAGCAGTACTTC

v_call: TRBV5-1
j_call: TRBJ2-5
d_call: TRBD2
clone_size: many
cdr3_aa: CASSWEATSSQETQYF
cdr3_nt: TGCGCCAGCAGCTGGGAAGCGACTAGCAGCCAAGAGACCCAGTACTTC

v_call: TRBV7-6
j_call: TRBJ2-1
d_call: TRBD2
clone_size: many
cdr3_aa: CASSPLLAGLFF
cdr3_nt: TGTGCCAGCAGCCCCCTACTAGCGGGACTGTTCTTC

v_call: TRBV10-3
j_call: TRBJ1-5
d_call: NA
clone_size: NA
cdr3_aa: CAVSESGVYQPQHF
cdr3_nt: TGTGCCGTCAGTGAGTCAGGCGTATATCAGCCCCAGCATTTT

v_call: TRBV4-3
j_call: TRBJ2-6
d_call: NA
clone_size: many
cdr3_aa: CASSQGISGANVLTF
cdr3_nt: TGCGCCAGCAGCCAGGGGATCTCTGGGGCCAACGTCCTGACTTTC